Following are 28 T cell receptor beta chains from one sample sequenced in a study of OX40 agonist ivuxolimab in advanced cancers. Profiled with immunoSEQ multiplex PCR; TCRdb holds only in-frame clones, not every one. The sample contains approximately 110,000 clones, around 90% of which appear only once. The sample was CD4+ or CD8+ T cells sorted from blood, taken in a trial of the OX40 agonist ivuxolimab. The source is an adult with an advanced solid tumor such as melanoma, head and neck, liver or kidney cancer.

The CDR3, as DNA: TGTGCCATCAGTGAGTCGAACCTAGCGGGAGCCGGGGAGCTGTTTTTT. Encoded protein: CAISESNLAGAGELFF. The gene calls are TRBV10-3 and TRBJ2-2; 10 bases line up with TRBD2. The J segment lost 6 bases and the V segment lost 0 bases, leaving 4 bases of the junction unmatched. Looked up from germline, CDR1 is ENHRY and CDR2 is SYGVKD. The CDR3 extends over 16 amino acids.

This chain uses TRBV10-1 with TRBJ1-5; D not certain. V was trimmed by 7 bases and J by 2 bases, leaving 9 bases between them. Per germline, CDR1 WNHNN and CDR2 SYGVQD (reference sequence). The CDR3 length is 13 residues. The chain's CDR3 is CASITVRNQPQHF. CDR3 DNA: TGCGCCAGCATCACAGTACGCAATCAGCCCCAGCATTTT.

The CDR3 DNA sequence: TGTGCCAGCAGCCCTCAGGGGGTTGTCACCGGGGAGCTGTTTTTT. It yields the protein CASSPQGVVTGELFF. The gene calls are TRBV7-9 and TRBJ2-2, with TRBD1 matching over 7 bases. CDR3 length: 15 amino acids. V lost 5 bases to trimming and J lost 4 bases; unmatched junction nucleotides: 7. The V gene's germline CDR1 is SEHNR and CDR2 FQNEAQ (reference sequence).

V is TRBV18 and J is TRBJ2-2, with a possible D match to TRBD1 (5 bases). This CDR3 is built from 12 residues. The V and J ends lost 6 bases and 3 bases respectively, with 5 bases between them. CDR1 KGHSH and CDR2 LQKENI come from the germline V gene. CDR3 sequence: CASSRDTGELFF. The CDR3 region has the DNA TGTGCCAGCTCCAGGGACACCGGGGAGCTGTTTTTT.

The V gene is TRBV5-1, the J gene TRBJ2-5; TRBD1 agrees at 8 bases. Per germline, CDR1 SGHRS and CDR2 YFSETQ. This CDR3 contains 14 residues. The trim removed 4 bases at V and 3 bases at J, leaving 5 bases unmatched. The DNA for the CDR3 is TGCGCCAGCAGCCGGACAGGGATGAAAGAGACCCAGTACTTC. Translation: CASSRTGMKETQYF. Combining the CDR3 with reference TRBV5-1 and TRBJ2-5 gives the whole variable domain KAGVTQTPRYLIKTRGQQVTLSCSPISGHRSVSWYQQTPGQGLQFLFEYFSETQRNKGNFPGRFSGRQFSNSRSEMNVSTLELGDSALYLCASSRTGMKETQYFGPGTRLLVL.

The chain recombines TRBV23-1 with TRBJ2-1; possibly TRBD2 for D (5 bases). TRBV23-1 is an open reading frame, and its role is uncertain. The V end was cut by 4 bases, the J end by 0 bases, with 13 bases between. The CDR3 is 16 amino acids. The CDR3 here is CASSLSGICSYNEQFF. The CDR3 DNA reads TGCGCCAGCAGTCTTTCCGGGATATGCTCCTACAATGAGCAGTTCTTC.

V is TRBV6-5 and J is TRBJ1-1, with a tentative D call TRBD1 (5 bases). Between the trimmed V and J ends, which lost 0 bases and 4 bases, there was a span of 15 bases. The germline gives CDR1 MNHEY, CDR2 SVGAGI. The CDR3 has 16 amino acids. CDR3 sequence reads: CASSYSGPGPGTEAFF. CDR3 bases: TGTGCCAGCAGTTACTCGGGGCCAGGGCCAGGCACTGAAGCTTTCTTT.

CDR3 loop: CASSRASPLTAYEQYF. CDR3 coding DNA: TGTGCCAGCAGTCGGGCGTCTCCATTAACCGCCTACGAGCAGTACTTC. The chain has TRBV28 and TRBJ2-7; D unclear. The CDR3 spans 16 residues. CDR1 is MDHEN and CDR2 is SYDVKM in the germline V gene. V was pared by 5 bases and J by 2 bases, with 19 bases between.

The CDR3 loop is CASSRDRGYEQYF. In DNA, the CDR3 is TGTGCCAGCAGCCGGGACAGGGGATACGAGCAGTACTTC. The chain links TRBV7-2 to TRBJ2-7, with 10 positions matching TRBD1. CDR3 length equals 13 residues. Germline-derived CDR1 and CDR2 are SGHTA and FQGNSA. Trimming cost V 5 bases and J 4 bases; bases outside gene matches: 2.

The sample holds one count of this clone. The chain uses TRBV19 and TRBJ2-5; D ambiguous. The CDR3 consists of 12 residues. The germline CDR1 and CDR2 sequences are LNHDA and SQIVND (reference sequence). Trimming removed 6 bases at V and 1 base at J, with 6 bases between. The CDR3 loop is CASRASQETQYF. The CDR3, as DNA: TGTGCCAGTAGGGCCAGCCAAGAGACCCAGTACTTC.

J is TRBJ1-3 and V is TRBV28; 8 bases agree with TRBD1. This CDR3 has 14 residues. Unmatched junction bases numbered 6, after V lost 8 bases and J lost 3 bases. Germline assignment: CDR1 MDHEN and CDR2 SYDVKM. CDR3 sequence reads: CASDRGSVGNTIYF. The CDR3 DNA reads TGTGCCAGCGACAGGGGTTCGGTTGGAAACACCATATATTTT.

In this sample, this clone turned up a few times. The J gene is TRBJ2-7, the V gene TRBV2, with TRBD1 as a possible D gene (6 bases). This CDR3 region has 12 residues. V lost 5 bases and J 6 bases, leaving 11 bases between the germline ends. The V gene's germline CDR1 is SNHLY and CDR2 FYNNEI. CDR3 protein: CASSTGFSEQYF. The CDR3 region has the DNA TGTGCCAGCAGTACAGGGTTTTCCGAGCAGTACTTC.

The chain is built from TRBV27 and TRBJ1-5, with 7 positions matching TRBD1. The CDR3 sequence is 14 residues long. The germline gives CDR1 MNHEY, CDR2 SMNVEV (reference sequence). Germline trimming cut 4 bases from V and 3 bases from J; bases unmatched to any gene: 3. This CDR3 is CASSSDRVNQPQHF. CDR3 bases: TGTGCCAGCAGTTCCGACAGGGTCAATCAGCCCCAGCATTTT.

This clone was observed a single time. V is TRBV9 and J is TRBJ2-7, with a tentative D call TRBD1 (6 bases). The CDR3 is 15 residues long. The germline V gene encodes CDR1 SGDLS and CDR2 YYNGEE. The V and J ends lost 4 bases and 5 bases respectively, with 19 bases between them. In DNA, the CDR3 is TGTGCCAGCAGCCCTAGAGGGCAGGGGTCTAACGAGCAGTACTTC. It codes for CASSPRGQGSNEQYF.

The CDR3 DNA is TGCGCCAGCAGCTTGGAGGACAGGGCCACTGAAGCTTTCTTT. Translated: CASSLEDRATEAFF. The rearrangement links TRBV5-1 to TRBJ1-1, with 8 bases fitting TRBD1. V shed 0 bases, J shed 4 bases, and the junction held 2 bases outside the gene matches. This CDR3 comprises 14 residues. Germline V gives CDR1 SGHRS, CDR2 YFSETQ.

The chain employs TRBV5-1 and TRBJ2-1; perhaps TRBD2 as D (6 bases). The CDR3 runs 16 residues. Germline V gene lookup returns CDR1 SGHRS and CDR2 YFSETQ. Trimming left V 4 bases short and J 4 bases short, with 18 bases between. CDR3 in DNA: TGCGCCAGCAGCCCGGCGGGCCAGCGGGCATACAATGAGCAGTTCTTC. The encoded protein is CASSPAGQRAYNEQFF.

The chain uses TRBV23-1 and TRBJ2-7; 7 bases fit TRBD1. TRBV23-1 is an open reading frame, and its role is uncertain. The trim removed 7 bases at V and 7 bases at J, leaving 13 bases unmatched. CDR3 length: 14 amino acids. DNA of the CDR3: TGCGCCAGCAAGGGACAGAGGGGCTCTGAGGAGCAGTACTTC. Translating gives CASKGQRGSEEQYF.

On this clone itself: Other DNA sequences in the sample encode the same CDR3. This rearrangement joins TRBV7-2 to TRBJ2-7; D remains unclear. Trimming stripped 4 bases from V and 2 bases from J, with 9 bases between. Germline loops: CDR1 SGHTA, CDR2 FQGNSA. The CDR3 totals 13 residues. DNA of the CDR3: TGTGCCAGCAGCTATGGGCAGGCCTACGAGCAGTACTTC. The encoded protein is CASSYGQAYEQYF.

The chain employs TRBV11-2 and TRBJ2-3, with a tentative D call TRBD2 (6 bases). Trimming removed 5 bases at V and 1 base at J, with 16 bases between. The length of the CDR3 is 16 residues. Germline V lookup: CDR1 SGHAT, CDR2 FQNNGV. In nucleotides, the CDR3 is TGTGCCAGCAGCAACCCAGGGTGGGGGGGCACAGATACGCAGTATTTT. Residues: CASSNPGWGGTDTQYF.

About this clone: Sequence at one end of the junction differs from germline and may be a read error. The chain employs TRBV7-7 and TRBJ2-2; tentatively, D is TRBD2 (5 bases). The CDR3 is made up of 14 amino acids. The germline V gene has CDR1 SSHAT and CDR2 FNYEAQ (reference sequence). DNA of the CDR3: TGTGCTAGCAGCTTAGCGATGCAGTCCGGGGAGCTGTTTTTT. Protein product: CASSLAMQSGELFF.

This clone showed up just once. The chain uses TRBV5-1 and TRBJ2-5; perhaps TRBD1 as D (6 bases). CDR1 and CDR2 from the germline V gene are SGHRS and YFSETQ. The ends were cut back, 4 bases at V and 2 bases at J, with 15 bases in the middle. The CDR3 sequence is 15 residues long. CDR3 bases: TGCGCCAGCAGCGCATTCAGGGGCGGACAAGAGACCCAGTACTTC. Protein: CASSAFRGGQETQYF.

The V gene is TRBV5-6, the J gene TRBJ2-7; 10 bases are shared with TRBD1. V was pared by 4 bases and J by 3 bases, with 16 bases of the junction left unmatched. Germline V lookup: CDR1 SGHDT, CDR2 YYEEEE. This CDR3 region has 18 residues. Written as DNA, the CDR3 is TGTGCCAGCAGCCGTTTTCGGTTGAGACAGGGGGCTCTCTACGAGCAGTACTTC. Protein sequence: CASSRFRLRQGALYEQYF.

V is TRBV19 and J is TRBJ1-1, with D unresolved. The CDR3 runs to 14 residues. V gave up 6 bases and J gave up 0 bases, with 11 bases separating them. CDR1 and CDR2 (germline): LNHDA, SQIVND (reference sequence). CDR3 nucleotides: TGTGCCAGTAGAAGACACGGTTTGAACACTGAAGCTTTCTTT. Its translation is CASRRHGLNTEAFF.

The chain uses TRBV13 and TRBJ1-1; no clear D. Per the germline V gene, CDR1 is PRHDT and CDR2 is FYEKMQ (reference sequence). The CDR3 length is 12 residues. Trimming left V 8 bases short and J 0 bases short, with 7 bases between. Written as DNA, the CDR3 is TGTGCCAGCTCTCCGTTGAACACTGAAGCTTTCTTT. Translating gives CASSPLNTEAFF. Together with reference TRBV13 and TRBJ1-1, the CDR3 gives the full variable domain: AAGVIQSPRHLIKEKRETATLKCYPIPRHDTVYWYQQGPGQDPQFLISFYEKMQSDKGSIPDRFSAQQFSDYHSELNMSSLELGDSALYFCASSPLNTEAFFGQGTRLTVV.

The J gene is TRBJ1-1, the V gene TRBV10-1; the D gene is possibly TRBD1 (5 bases). Germline lookup yields CDR1 WNHNN and CDR2 SYGVQD (reference sequence). V lost 2 bases and J lost 0, with 7 bases in between. This CDR3 has 14 residues. The CDR3 DNA sequence: TGCGCCAGCAGTGAGGGGGACCTGAACACTGAAGCTTTCTTT. This gives the protein CASSEGDLNTEAFF.

This chain uses TRBV7-2 with TRBJ1-2; 8 nucleotides line up with TRBD1. The V segment lost 1 base and the J segment 6 bases; nucleotides outside the gene matches: 4. The CDR3 runs 14 residues. CDR1 and CDR2 from the germline V gene are SGHTA and FQGNSA. CDR3 sequence: CASSLVQGAHGYTF. The CDR3 bases are TGTGCCAGCAGCTTAGTTCAGGGGGCGCATGGCTACACCTTC.

The chain recombines TRBV7-9 with TRBJ1-5, with D maybe TRBD1 (6 bases). From germline, CDR1 is SEHNR and CDR2 FQNEAQ (reference sequence). The CDR3 length is 14 residues. Trimming shortened V by 1 base and J by 2 bases, and 6 bases separated the two germline ends. CDR3 region: CASSLDRGNQPQHF. The CDR3 DNA follows: TGTGCCAGCAGCTTAGACAGGGGCAATCAGCCCCAGCATTTT.

The gene calls are TRBV7-9 and TRBJ2-7; no definite D call. Trimming cost V 5 bases and J 4 bases, with 27 bases left between them. This CDR3 is 18 amino acids long. CDR1 is SEHNR and CDR2 is FQNEAQ in the germline V gene (reference sequence). CDR3 sequence (DNA): TGTGCCAGCAGCCCCGCTTTTCGTAGTACGGAGAGTCTGTACGAGCAGTACTTC. Encoded protein: CASSPAFRSTESLYEQYF.